This T cell receptor beta chain was sequenced during a study of blood T cell repertoires in COVID-19. For the study at large: The study drew acute and convalescent COVID-19 samples from the United States, Italy and Spain. Sources were T cells, B-cell-depleted T cells, or PBMCs; the material itself was cDNA or gDNA.

It was during active infection that Seattle patients were enrolled and then longitudinally followed. The authors' processing: Counts of nucleated cells, estimated from reference gene primer amplification, were obtained. The method was immunoSEQ multiplex PCR; TCRdb's version includes in-frame clones alone and lacks a portion of them. V and J calls and clone size come straight from that table; D and trimming were deduced from the DNA. The sample has hundreds of thousands of clones; 80% to 90% are singletons. CDR3 length: 13 amino acids. Germline V gene data show CDR1 as MNHNY and CDR2 as SVGAGI (reference sequence). Trimming cost V 5 bases and J 5 bases; bases outside gene matches: 3.

This receptor was identified in a woman in her 70s with COVID-19, enrolled during active disease. The chain couples TRBV6-6 to TRBJ2-7; 10 positions agree with TRBD1. The sequencing input was peripheral blood. CDR3 amino acids: CASSHGQGDEQYF. The CDR3 DNA sequence: TGTGCCAGCAGTCACGGACAGGGGGACGAGCAGTACTTC.